One sample yielded the 15 T cell receptor beta chains listed below, sequenced in a study of tumor-infiltrating lymphocytes in primary liver carcinoma. The roughly 17-32 mg bulk tissue piece was not sorted before simultaneous RNA and DNA extraction. A constant-region primer served to make TCR beta cDNA from about 530 ng total RNA. ARM-PCR, slightly modified, supplied the TCR beta libraries through three nested multiplex PCR rounds. With TRBV1-TRBV30 forward primers and a C-beta reverse primer, the first two PCR rounds were run for about 10 cycles each. TCRdb independently ran MiXCR on the multiplex PCR reads; one entry per CDR3 protein. The repertoire holds tens of thousands of distinct CDR3 sequences, with roughly 77% as singletons. Material: liver tumor tissue from sampling region 3. Regarding subset: tumor region T3, left-lateral pole. These receptors all stem from a woman aged 25 to 39 with primary liver carcinoma and hepatitis B virus infection.

This clonotype has more than one count but fewer than ten. The rearrangement uses TRBV5-6 and TRBJ2-2; no definite D call. This CDR3 is built from 15 residues. The germline V and J ends were trimmed by 0 bases and 5 bases, with 11 bases remaining between them. Germline V gene sequence: CDR1 SGHDT, CDR2 YYEEEE. The DNA of the CDR3 is TGTGCCAGCAGCTTGGCGCCCAGAGATACCGGGGAGCTGTTTTTT. Encoded protein: CASSLAPRDTGELFF.

To note about this clonotype: A single base separates this from a much larger clone, so it may be a read error. The rearrangement joins TRBV11-2 to TRBJ2-5, with D uncertain. The CDR3 totals 16 residues. Germline CDR1 is SGHAT and CDR2 is FQNNGV. V lost 8 bases and J 8 bases, leaving 27 bases between the germline ends. The CDR3 region has the DNA TGTGCCAGCTGCTACTCCCGTGGTAGCTGGAGAGATACCCAGTACTTC. Translation: CASCYSRGSWRDTQYF.

The chain couples TRBV28 to TRBJ1-5; the D gene is possibly TRBD1 (5 bases). The germline CDR1 and CDR2 sequences are MDHEN and SYDVKM. The V gene lost 7 bases and the J gene lost 12 bases, with 16 bases spanning the gap. This CDR3 has 12 amino acids. CDR3 region: CASTVSGTGQHF. In DNA form, the CDR3 reads TGTGCCAGCACTGTCTCAGGGACGGGCCAGCATTTT.

The chain has TRBV6-1 and TRBJ1-1, with TRBD1 identical over 9 bases. The CDR3 consists of 15 residues. Looked up from germline, CDR1 is MNHNS and CDR2 is SASEGT. V gave up 8 bases and J gave up 6 bases; unmatched junction bases: 13. The CDR3 spells CASDFWTGVNSEAFF. CDR3 in DNA: TGTGCCAGCGATTTTTGGACAGGGGTGAATTCTGAAGCTTTCTTT.

Worth noting for this clonotype: One end of the junction varies from germline; a read error may be responsible. This chain connects TRBV5-4 to TRBJ1-2; a possible D gene is TRBD1 (6 bases). Germline CDR1 is SGHNT and CDR2 is YYREEE (reference sequence). This CDR3 contains 14 residues. This CDR3 reads CASSRQGVIGGNTF. In DNA form, the CDR3 reads TGTGCCAGCAGCCGGCAAGGAGTAATTGGGGGCAACACCTTT.

As to this clonotype: The final CDR3 position lacks the conserved phenylalanine or tryptophan, pointing to a likely read error. The gene calls are TRBV29-1 and TRBJ1-2; TRBD1 matches 9 bases. CDR3 length: 12 residues. The germline V gene encodes CDR1 SQVTM and CDR2 ANQGSEA. The chain's CDR3 is CSIEDRGYGYTY. The CDR3 nucleotides read TGCAGCATTGAGGACAGGGGCTATGGCTACACCTAC.

The chain combines TRBV11-1 with TRBJ2-2, with D possibly matching TRBD2 (6 bases). CDR3 size: 16 residues. Trimming removed 1 base at V and 8 bases at J, with 17 bases between. CDR1 and CDR2 from the germline V gene are SGHAT and FQDESV (reference sequence). The chain's CDR3 is CASSLVGGTKAGELFF. CDR3 sequence (DNA): TGTGCCAGCAGCTTAGTGGGGGGTACGAAGGCAGGGGAGCTGTTTTTT.

Notes on this clonotype: A read error may account for a junction end that differs from germline. This chain connects TRBV12-3 or TRBV12-4 to TRBJ2-1, with D possibly TRBD2 on 6 matching bases. This CDR3 has 15 amino acids. CDR3 bases: TGTGTCAGCGGCATGTCCGGGATTAGCGGACTTGAGCAGTTCTTC. Protein product: CVSGMSGISGLEQFF.

This clonotype showed up many times. The rearrangement links TRBV2 to TRBJ2-2, with D unclear. The CDR3 has 16 residues. Germline values: CDR1 SNHLY, CDR2 FYNNEI. V was trimmed by 2 bases and J by 5 bases, leaving 15 bases between them. CDR3 loop: CASSEMGYKGTGELFF. In DNA, the CDR3 is TGTGCCAGCAGTGAAATGGGATATAAAGGTACCGGGGAGCTGTTTTTT.

Judged by abundance, this clonotype is large (0.1 to 1%). CDR3 sequence: CASSQDAGSSYNEQFF. CDR3 nucleotides: TGCGCCAGCAGCCAAGATGCGGGAAGCTCCTACAATGAGCAGTTCTTC. V gene TRBV4-3 combines with J gene TRBJ2-1, with TRBD2 as a possible D gene (6 bases). Germline CDR1 is LGHNA and CDR2 is YSLEER. The ends were cut back, 0 bases at V and 0 bases at J, with 9 bases in the middle. CDR3 size: 16 residues.

The V gene is TRBV11-2, the J gene TRBJ2-4, with D possibly matching TRBD2 (7 bases). CDR1 and CDR2 from the germline V gene are SGHAT and FQNNGV. The CDR3 extends over 15 amino acids. Trimming removed 0 bases at V and 8 bases at J, with 14 bases between. CDR3 DNA: TGTGCCAGCAGCTTAGATGATTGGGGGGGCGACATTCAGTACTTC. Amino acids: CASSLDDWGGDIQYF. Together with reference TRBV11-2 and TRBJ2-4, the CDR3 gives the full variable domain: EAGVAQSPRYKIIEKRQSVAFWCNPISGHATLYWYQQILGQGPKLLIQFQNNGVVDDSQLPKDRFSAERLKGVDSTLKIQPAKLEDSAVYLCASSLDDWGGDIQYFGAGTRLSVL.

Worth noting for this clonotype: At one end the junction does not follow the germline gene, possibly because of a read error. The chain has TRBV6-5 and TRBJ1-1, with no clear D. The CDR3 runs to 11 residues. Germline V gives CDR1 MNHEY, CDR2 SVGAGI. This CDR3 reads CASCYADVVFF. The CDR3 nucleotides read TGTGCCAGCTGTTATGCAGATGTAGTTTTCTTT.

This clonotype was recorded a few times. At one end, the junction sequence differs from germline, possibly due to a read error. The chain employs TRBV11-2 and TRBJ2-5; unclear D gene. The length of the CDR3 is 13 residues. Germline-derived CDR1 and CDR2 are SGHAT and FQNNGV. The chain's CDR3 is CVSSPSFLETQYF. The CDR3 region has the DNA TGTGTCAGCAGTCCCAGCTTCTTGGAGACCCAGTACTTC.

The chain has TRBV28 and TRBJ1-5; 7 bases are shared with TRBD1. The CDR3 extends over 14 amino acids. Germline CDR1 MDHEN, CDR2 SYDVKM. V trimming: 10 bases; J trimming: 7 bases; junction bases outside the gene matches: 13. CDR3 sequence reads: CANCLSRGIQPQHF. The CDR3 region has the DNA TGTGCCAACTGTTTAAGCAGGGGGATCCAGCCCCAGCATTTT.

Regarding this clonotype: The CDR3 carries no conserved terminal phenylalanine or tryptophan, so it likely arises from a read error. The V gene is TRBV13, the J gene TRBJ2-1; 8 bases are shared with TRBD2. Germline V CDR1 and CDR2: PRHDT, FYEKMQ (reference sequence). The CDR3 runs to 16 residues. The CDR3 sequence is CASSTGTSGAYNEQFL. The CDR3 region has the DNA TGCGCCAGCAGCACCGGGACTAGTGGGGCATACAATGAGCAGTTCCTC.